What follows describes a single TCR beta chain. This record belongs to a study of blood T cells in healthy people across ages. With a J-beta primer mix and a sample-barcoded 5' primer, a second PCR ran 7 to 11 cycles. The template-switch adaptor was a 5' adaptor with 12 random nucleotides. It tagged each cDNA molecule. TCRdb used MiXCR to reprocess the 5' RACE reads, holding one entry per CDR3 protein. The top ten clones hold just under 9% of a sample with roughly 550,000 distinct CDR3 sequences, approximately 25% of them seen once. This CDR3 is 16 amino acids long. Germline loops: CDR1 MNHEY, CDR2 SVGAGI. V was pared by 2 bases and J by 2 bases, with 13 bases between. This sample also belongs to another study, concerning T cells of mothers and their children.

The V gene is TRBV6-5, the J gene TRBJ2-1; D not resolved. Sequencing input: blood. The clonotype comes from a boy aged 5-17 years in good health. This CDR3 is CASSYGSPGPYNEQFF. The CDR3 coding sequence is TGTGCCAGCAGTTACGGTAGCCCCGGCCCCTACAATGAGCAGTTCTTC.